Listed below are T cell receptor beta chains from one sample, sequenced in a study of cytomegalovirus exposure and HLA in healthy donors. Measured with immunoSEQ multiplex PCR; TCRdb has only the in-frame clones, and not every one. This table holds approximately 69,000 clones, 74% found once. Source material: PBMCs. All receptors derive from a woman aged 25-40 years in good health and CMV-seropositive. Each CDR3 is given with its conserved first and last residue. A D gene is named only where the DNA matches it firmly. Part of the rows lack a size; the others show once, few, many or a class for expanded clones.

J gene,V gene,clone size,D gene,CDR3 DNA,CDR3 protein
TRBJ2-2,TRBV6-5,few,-,TGTGCCAGCAGCCGACTAGTGGGGGAGCTGTTTTTT,CASSRLVGELFF
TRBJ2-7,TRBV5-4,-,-,TGTGCCAGCAGCCCCGGACTCTCCTACGAGCAGTACTTC,CASSPGLSYEQYF
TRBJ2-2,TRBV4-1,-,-,TGCGCCAGCAGAGTATCCCCCTCCGGCACCGGGGAGCTGTTTTTT,CASRVSPSGTGELFF
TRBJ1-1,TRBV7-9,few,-,TGTGCCAGCAGCCCCCAAGGGGGAATGAACACTGAAGCTTTCTTT,CASSPQGGMNTEAFF
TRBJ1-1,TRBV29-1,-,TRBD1,TGCAGCGTTGCACAGGGGATTGAAGCTTTCTTT,CSVAQGIEAFF
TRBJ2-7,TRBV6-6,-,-,TGTGCCAGCAGTTCGAGAGAGACCTACGAGCAGTACTTC,CASSSRETYEQYF
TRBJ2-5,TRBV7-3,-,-,TGTGCCAGCAGCTTAAGGCCTGAACAAGAGACCCAGTACTTC,CASSLRPEQETQYF
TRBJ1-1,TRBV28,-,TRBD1,TGTGCCAGCAGTTCACAGGGGGCAGGGAACACTGAAGCTTTCTTT,CASSSQGAGNTEAFF
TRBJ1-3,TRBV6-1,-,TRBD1,TGTGCCAGCAGTGAGGGACAGGGGGCGCGGGGAAACACCATATATTTT,CASSEGQGARGNTIYF
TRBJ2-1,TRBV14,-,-,TGTGCCAGCAGCCGCTCTCTAGCGTTGCCCTACAATGAGCAGTTCTTC,CASSRSLALPYNEQFF
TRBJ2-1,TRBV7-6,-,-,TGCGCCAGCAGCTCATCCCGAGAGCGGCACCGGGATGAGCAGTTCTTC,CASSSSRERHRDEQFF
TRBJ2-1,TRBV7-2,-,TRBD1,TGTGCCAGCAGCTTATCCGGCCGACCGACAGGGTCCTACAATGAGCAGTTCTTC,CASSLSGRPTGSYNEQFF
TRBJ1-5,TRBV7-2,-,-,TGTGCCAGCAGCTTTTTCCCTGATCAGCCCCAGCATTTT,CASSFFPDQPQHF
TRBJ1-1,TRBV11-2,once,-,TGTGCCAGCAGCTTAGCCCCGGGGGTTGAAGCTTTCTTT,CASSLAPGVEAFF
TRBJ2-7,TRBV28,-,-,TGTGCCAGCAGTTTAGCGACCTACGAGCAGTACTTC,CASSLATYEQYF
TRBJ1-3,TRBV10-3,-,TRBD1,TGTGCCATCAGTGACCCGGGACAGAGTTCTGGAAACACCATATATTTT,CAISDPGQSSGNTIYF
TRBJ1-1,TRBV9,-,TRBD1,TGTGCCAGCAGCCAAGGGGGCGGAACTGAAGCTTTCTTT,CASSQGGGTEAFF
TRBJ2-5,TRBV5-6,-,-,TGTGCCAGCAGCTTGGAGCTCCGCCAAGAGACCCAGTACTTC,CASSLELRQETQYF
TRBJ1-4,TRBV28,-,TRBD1,TGTGCCAGCACCACGACAGGGGGGACTAATGAAAAACTGTTTTTT,CASTTTGGTNEKLFF